The 24 T cell receptor beta chains reported below all come from one sample, sequenced in a study of early T cells in non-severe SARS-CoV-2 infection. From the 5' RACE reads, TCRdb called clonotypes with MiXCR, one entry per CDR3 protein. This table holds more than 60,000 distinct CDR3 sequences, 9.5% found once. Sequencing input: whole blood. The receptor source for this set is an adult who was a healthcare worker with PCR-confirmed SARS-CoV-2 infection or an uninfected control (not recorded which).

This clonotype has a count of ten or more. This sequence joins TRBV7-9 and TRBJ1-5, with D unclear. Trimming took 5 bases from V and 3 from J, leaving 11 bases between them. CDR3 length: 14 residues. Germline values: CDR1 SEHNR, CDR2 FQNEAQ (reference sequence). The chain's CDR3 is CASSQDGFNQPQHF. The CDR3 DNA sequence: TGTGCCAGCAGCCAGGACGGTTTCAATCAGCCCCAGCATTTT.

This clonotype was seen ten or more times. The V gene is TRBV6-6, the J gene TRBJ1-1; TRBD1 might be the D (6 bases). Germline loops: CDR1 MNHNY, CDR2 SVGAGI (reference sequence). V gave up 0 bases and J gave up 3 bases, with 14 bases separating them. CDR3 length: 16 amino acids. The CDR3, as DNA: TGTGCCAGCAGTTACTCGCCAGGGAAGGGGGACACTGAAGCTTTCTTT. The encoded protein is CASSYSPGKGDTEAFF.

This clonotype was seen at least ten times. The chain joins TRBV27 to TRBJ2-2; tentatively, D is TRBD1 (6 bases). Trimming stripped 4 bases from V and 1 base from J, with 16 bases between. Germline values: CDR1 MNHEY, CDR2 SMNVEV (reference sequence). The CDR3 covers 17 residues. CDR3 nucleotide sequence: TGTGCCAGCAGTTCCCTTATTACAGGGCTGAACACCGGGGAGCTGTTTTTT. Amino acid sequence: CASSSLITGLNTGELFF.

This clonotype has at least ten counts. The chain has TRBV7-2 and TRBJ2-5; unclear D gene. The CDR3 contains 11 residues. Per the germline V gene, CDR1 is SGHTA and CDR2 is FQGNSA. V dropped 5 bases and J dropped 1 base, with 2 bases sitting between them. CDR3 in amino acids: CASSLQETQYF. CDR3 bases: TGTGCCAGCAGCCTCCAAGAGACCCAGTACTTC.

This clonotype was recorded a few times. V and J are TRBV12-3 or TRBV12-4 and TRBJ2-5, with D possibly being TRBD2 (6 bases). This CDR3 is 16 amino acids long. V shed 2 bases and J shed 5 bases, with 18 bases lying between them. CDR3 nucleotide sequence: TGTGCCAGCAGTTTATTCTCCGGGTCGGGAGTCGAGACCCAGTACTTC. Translated, it gives CASSLFSGSGVETQYF.

This clonotype appeared many times. The CDR3 DNA follows: TGTGCCAGCAGCCAGCTCGACAGGGGCGACTATGGCTACACCTTC. The encoded protein is CASSQLDRGDYGYTF. V and J are TRBV14 and TRBJ1-2; 8 bases fit TRBD1. The CDR3 totals 15 residues. V lost 3 bases, J lost 3 bases, and 6 bases stayed unmatched. Germline values: CDR1 SGHDN, CDR2 FVKESK.

Only a few counts were recorded for this clonotype. This chain links TRBV30 with TRBJ2-7; D gene ambiguous. The CDR3 sequence is 12 residues long. Trimming shortened V by 3 bases and J by 1 base, and 7 bases separated the two germline ends. Germline CDR1 and CDR2: GTSNPN and SVGIG (reference sequence). The CDR3: CAWRLESYEQYF. The CDR3, as DNA: TGTGCCTGGAGGCTAGAGTCCTACGAGCAGTACTTC.

The chain links TRBV20-1 to TRBJ1-2; D gene uncertain. Trimming left V 3 bases short and J 4 bases short, with 12 bases between. Germline CDR1 DFQATT, CDR2 SNEGSKA (reference sequence). The CDR3 runs to 13 residues. The CDR3 loop reads CSASQSGSYGYTF. In DNA, the CDR3 is TGCAGTGCTAGTCAATCGGGTTCCTATGGCTACACCTTC.

The rearrangement joins TRBV20-1 to TRBJ1-4; unclear D gene. The ends were cut back, 0 bases at V and 4 bases at J, with 9 bases in the middle. Germline CDR1 and CDR2: DFQATT and SNEGSKA (reference sequence). The CDR3 has 14 amino acids. The CDR3 reads CSARDLAVNEKLFF. The CDR3 DNA sequence: TGCAGTGCTAGAGATTTAGCAGTTAATGAAAAACTGTTTTTT.

This clonotype was detected a few times. The rearrangement uses TRBV7-2 and TRBJ1-2; possibly TRBD1 for D (5 bases). V was clipped by 3 bases and J by 5 bases, with 10 bases between them. Germline V gives CDR1 SGHTA, CDR2 FQGNSA. The CDR3 has 13 residues. The CDR3, as DNA: TGTGCCAGCAGCTTGGACACTCGATATGGCTACACCTTC. It is translated as CASSLDTRYGYTF.

This clonotype has at least ten counts. The chain links TRBV9 to TRBJ2-7, with unresolved D. V was pared by 0 bases and J by 6 bases, with 10 bases between. Germline V gene data show CDR1 as SGDLS and CDR2 as YYNGEE. The CDR3 covers 13 residues. The CDR3 here is CASSVAHVSEQYF. The CDR3, as DNA: TGTGCCAGCAGCGTAGCCCATGTCTCCGAGCAGTACTTC.

In regard to this clonotype: A much larger clonotype is one base distant, so this may be a read error. V is TRBV2 and J is TRBJ2-7, with no clear D. Germline-derived CDR1 and CDR2 are SNHLY and FYNNEI. The CDR3 spans 14 residues. The CDR3 coding sequence is TGTACCAGCAGTGAAAGGTGGACGGTTTTAGAGCAGTACTTC. Its protein is CTSSERWTVLEQYF.

This clonotype was seen only a few times. V and J are TRBV24-1 and TRBJ1-5, with a weak D call TRBD1 (5 bases). This CDR3 is 15 amino acids long. V was cut by 9 bases and J by 2 bases, with 16 bases left in between. Germline values: CDR1 KGHDR, CDR2 SFDVKD. The CDR3 nucleotides are TGTGCCACCGGAGACGGACAAAGCGGCAATCAGCCCCAGCATTTT. Its protein product is CATGDGQSGNQPQHF.

The chain is built from TRBV20-1 and TRBJ1-4; the D gene is possibly TRBD1 (5 bases). The ends were cut back, 1 base at V and 8 bases at J, with 11 bases in the middle. The CDR3 runs to 13 residues. Germline V gene lookup returns CDR1 DFQATT and CDR2 SNEGSKA (reference sequence). In DNA form, the CDR3 reads TGCAGTGCTAGAGGGTCAGGGAAGGAAAAACTGTTTTTT. Its translation is CSARGSGKEKLFF.

This clonotype was seen ten or more times. The rearrangement uses TRBV20-1 and TRBJ2-3; possibly TRBD2 for D (6 bases). V was cut by 3 bases and J by 0 bases, with 13 bases left in between. There are 15 residues in the CDR3. Per the germline V gene, CDR1 is DFQATT and CDR2 is SNEGSKA (reference sequence). CDR3 DNA: TGCAGTGCTAGGACCGGGACTGCTAGCACAGATACGCAGTATTTT. Protein sequence: CSARTGTASTDTQYF.

CDR3 protein: CASSFSGPPGELFF. The CDR3 DNA sequence: TGTGCCAGCAGCTTTTCCGGGCCCCCCGGGGAGCTGTTTTTT. This chain uses TRBV7-2 with TRBJ2-2; no clear D. CDR1 SGHTA and CDR2 FQGNSA come from the germline V gene. The CDR3 is made up of 14 amino acids. Trimming took off 3 bases at V and 6 bases at J, with 11 bases between the two ends.

This sequence joins TRBV27 and TRBJ1-5, with 10 bases that match TRBD1. After removal of 8 bases from V and 5 bases from J, the junction contained 6 bases not matched to a gene. CDR1 and CDR2 (germline): MNHEY, SMNVEV (reference sequence). This CDR3 region has 14 residues. The CDR3 nucleotides are TGTGCCAGCGGGGGACAGGGGAAGGATCAGCCCCAGCATTTT. Its translation is CASGGQGKDQPQHF.

This clonotype has at least ten counts. This sequence joins TRBV11-2 and TRBJ2-2, with TRBD2 as a possible D gene (6 bases). The CDR3 loop spans 14 amino acids. V was trimmed by 5 bases and J by 7 bases, leaving 14 bases between them. CDR1 and CDR2 from the germline V gene are SGHAT and FQNNGV. The CDR3 region has the DNA TGTGCCAGCAGCCCGGGACTTCTAGTCGGGGAGCTGTTTTTT. Residues: CASSPGLLVGELFF.

This chain uses TRBV6-5 with TRBJ2-3; the D gene is possibly TRBD1 (5 bases). Germline lookup yields CDR1 MNHEY and CDR2 SVGAGI. Trimming removed 0 bases from V and 2 bases from J, with 9 bases in between. There are 15 residues in the CDR3. In DNA form, the CDR3 reads TGTGCCAGCAGTTACTCGAGACAGCCCACAGATACGCAGTATTTT. This encodes CASSYSRQPTDTQYF.

Only a few counts were recorded for this clonotype. The chain recombines TRBV19 with TRBJ2-1; 9 nucleotides align to TRBD2. Germline V gene data show CDR1 as LNHDA and CDR2 as SQIVND (reference sequence). The CDR3 extends over 15 amino acids. The ends lost 5 bases at V and 4 bases at J; junction bases unmatched: 6. The CDR3 nucleotides are TGTGCCAGTAGTTCCGGGACTAGCTGGTACAATGAGCAGTTCTTC. It translates to CASSSGTSWYNEQFF. Full variable domain (missing parts from reference TRBV19 and TRBJ2-1): DGGITQSPKYLFRKEGQNVTLSCEQNLNHDAMYWYRQDPGQGLRLIYYSQIVNDFQKGDIAEGYSVSREKKESFPLTVTSAQKNPTAFYLCASSSGTSWYNEQFFGPGTRLTVL.

This clonotype was seen only a few times. This chain connects TRBV5-1 to TRBJ1-1, with TRBD1 identical over 8 bases. CDR1 is SGHRS, CDR2 YFSETQ, per germline. The ends lost 3 bases at V and 5 bases at J; junction bases unmatched: 9. This CDR3 spans 15 amino acids. The CDR3 loop is CASSSRTGRDTEAFF. CDR3 bases: TGCGCCAGCAGCTCGAGGACAGGGAGGGATACTGAAGCTTTCTTT.

This clonotype was observed at least ten times. The chain is built from TRBV5-1 and TRBJ2-3; 7 positions agree with TRBD2. Germline loops: CDR1 SGHRS, CDR2 YFSETQ. This CDR3 has 15 residues. V shed 0 bases, J shed 5 bases, and the junction held 6 bases outside the gene matches. Here the CDR3 reads CASSLVGGSVDTQYF. In DNA, the CDR3 is TGCGCCAGCAGCTTGGTGGGCGGGAGCGTAGATACGCAGTATTTT.

This clonotype occurred many times. The chain carries TRBV7-2 and TRBJ1-5; D uncertain. The CDR3 contains 14 residues. Trimming left V 2 bases short and J 2 bases short, with 7 bases between. Germline V gene sequence: CDR1 SGHTA, CDR2 FQGNSA. The CDR3, as DNA: TGTGCCAGCAGCTTAAGGAGGGGCAATCAGCCCCAGCATTTT. Amino acids: CASSLRRGNQPQHF.

This clonotype appeared a few times. The rearrangement uses TRBV2 and TRBJ2-2; D might be TRBD1 (6 bases). The germline V gene encodes CDR1 SNHLY and CDR2 FYNNEI. The CDR3 length is 16 residues. Trimming took 4 bases from V and 2 from J, leaving 14 bases between them. Here the CDR3 DNA reads TGTGCCAGCAGTGCCCGGGACACAACAAACACCGGGGAGCTGTTTTTT. Its protein product is CASSARDTTNTGELFF.